What follows is one T cell receptor beta chain and its context. Here immunoSEQ multiplex PCR was the method, and the copy in TCRdb shows in-frame clones only, minus some. The sample lists around 150,000 clones; roughly 80% were seen once. The data stem from a study of blood T cell repertoires in COVID-19. Study-level information: Both acute and convalescent COVID-19 samples were obtained from the United States, Italy and Spain. From T cells, B-cell-depleted T cells, or PBMCs came the material, which was cDNA or gDNA.

Deletions cut 6 bases from V and 0 bases from J, with 8 bases between. Germline V gene data show CDR1 as SNHLY and CDR2 as FYNNEI. The CDR3 length is 14 residues. This chain uses TRBV2 with TRBJ2-2; D is possibly TRBD2 (7 bases). Sequencing used peripheral blood. This receptor was obtained from a man aged 50-60 years with active or convalescent COVID-19. The CDR3 reads CASRGGPNTGELFF. CDR3 DNA: TGTGCCAGCAGGGGGGGGCCGAACACCGGGGAGCTGTTTTTT.